This is a list of T cell receptor beta chains from one sample in a study of OX40 agonist ivuxolimab in advanced cancers. Assay: immunoSEQ multiplex PCR; the TCRdb copy retains only in-frame clones and omits some. The sample carries tens of thousands of clones, approximately 93% recorded once. Sequenced material: CD4+ or CD8+ T cells sorted from blood, taken in a trial of the OX40 agonist ivuxolimab. The source is an adult with an advanced solid tumor such as melanoma, head and neck, liver or kidney cancer. The CDR3 runs from the conserved cysteine through the conserved F or W. D genes are given only for firm matches. Size is stated for part of the rows, as once, few or many counts, or as a class when the clone is expanded.

j_call clone_size v_call d_call cdr3_nt cdr3_aa
TRBJ1-5 - TRBV5-1 - TGCGCCAGCAGCTTGAACCAGGGAAGGGATCAGCCCCAGCATTTT CASSLNQGRDQPQHF
TRBJ2-7 - TRBV6-1 - TGTGCCAGCAGTGGTTCCGTGGCAACCTACGAGCAGTACTTC CASSGSVATYEQYF
TRBJ2-3 once TRBV27 TRBD2 TGTGCCAGCAGTCCACGGACTAGCCTGGATACGCAGTATTTT CASSPRTSLDTQYF
TRBJ2-7 - TRBV29-1 - TGCAGCGTTCGTGACCGGGACGGGCACTCCTACGAGCAGTACTTC CSVRDRDGHSYEQYF
TRBJ2-7 - TRBV7-9 - TGTGCCAGCAGCTTCGGGGGACTGACATACGAGCAGTACTTC CASSFGGLTYEQYF
TRBJ2-1 - TRBV29-1 - TGCAGCGTTGTTGGGGGGAATGAGCAGTTCTTC CSVVGGNEQFF
TRBJ1-3 - TRBV10-2 - TGCGCCAGCAGTGGGCTCTCTGGAAACACCATATATTTT CASSGLSGNTIYF
TRBJ2-7 - TRBV7-9 - TGTGCCAGCAGCTTCCTCGGGGTGGGGGTCAGCGAGCAGTACTTC CASSFLGVGVSEQYF
TRBJ2-3 once TRBV15 TRBD2 TGTGCCACCAGCTCCTACCTTGTGGCGGGAGAATTAGATACGCAGTATTTT CATSSYLVAGELDTQYF
TRBJ2-3 - TRBV28 - TGTGCCAGCAGCCGACTCCTCTTCCGACTGACTAGCACAGATACGCAGTATTTT CASSRLLFRLTSTDTQYF
TRBJ2-3 - TRBV19 - TGTGCCAGTAGTATAGGGTGGGCGGCCTGGGATACGCAGTATTTT CASSIGWAAWDTQYF
TRBJ2-5 once TRBV5-1 TRBD1 TGCGCCAGCTCGAACCCGAACAGGGGAGAGACCCAGTACTTC CASSNPNRGETQYF
TRBJ2-7 - TRBV5-1 TRBD1 TGCGCCAGCAGCTCATTGACAGGGGTATGGGAAGAGCAGTACTTC CASSSLTGVWEEQYF
TRBJ2-5 - TRBV29-1 TRBD2 TGCAGCCATGGCAGGGCGGGGGAAGAGACCCAGTACTTC CSHGRAGEETQYF
TRBJ2-5 - TRBV6-1 TRBD1 TGTGCCAGCAGATGGACAGGGGAAGAGACCCAGTACTTC CASRWTGEETQYF
TRBJ1-6 - TRBV18 - TGTGCCAGCTCACCGTCCACTCCGGGGGAAGGGGCCCTCCACTTT CASSPSTPGEGALHF
TRBJ2-7 - TRBV6-5 - TGTGCCAGCAGTTACGGGGTCGAGCAGTACTTC CASSYGVEQYF
TRBJ2-1 once TRBV19 TRBD1 TGTGCCAGTACTAACCCGGGACAGGGTTATGAGCAGTTCTTC CASTNPGQGYEQFF
TRBJ2-3 - TRBV27 TRBD1 TGTGCCAGTGCCCGGGACAGTCTATTGGCCGGGCGTGGATATACGCAGTATTTT CASARDSLLAGRGYTQYF
TRBJ2-5 - TRBV5-1 - TGCGCCAGCAGCTTGAGCGGGCTGCGGGGGCTTCGGGAAGAGACCCAGTACTTC CASSLSGLRGLREETQYF
TRBJ2-5 - TRBV12-5 TRBD2 TGTGCTAGTGGTTCCGGACTAGCGGGACAAGAGACCCAGTACTTC CASGSGLAGQETQYF
TRBJ1-5 once TRBV6-5 - TGTGCCAGCAGTTACTCCCATCGTAATCAGCCCCAGCATTTT CASSYSHRNQPQHF